This TCR beta chain is from a study of CD4+ T cells in melanoma. Points from the study as a whole: In melanoma, neoantigen-specific CD4+ T cells reportedly differed in differentiation state. CD8+ T cell, macrophage and B cell function reportedly correlated with neoantigen-specific CD4+ T cells.

Notes on this clone: Its antigen is not identified.

The CDR3 length is 13 residues. The germline CDR1 and CDR2 sequences are SQVTM and ANQGSEA. The V end was cut by 4 bases, the J end by 7 bases, with 14 bases between. Clones were read by immunoSEQ multiplex PCR, and TCRdb kept only the in-frame ones, dropping some. The sample has around 100,000 clones; around 92% are singletons. The chain carries TRBV29-1 and TRBJ1-5, with D perhaps matching TRBD1 (5 bases). The TCR comes from a human donor with melanoma. Specimen: peripheral blood. This CDR3 reads CSVATGLGQPQHF. CDR3 sequence (DNA): TGCAGCGTTGCCACAGGATTAGGGCAGCCCCAGCATTTT.